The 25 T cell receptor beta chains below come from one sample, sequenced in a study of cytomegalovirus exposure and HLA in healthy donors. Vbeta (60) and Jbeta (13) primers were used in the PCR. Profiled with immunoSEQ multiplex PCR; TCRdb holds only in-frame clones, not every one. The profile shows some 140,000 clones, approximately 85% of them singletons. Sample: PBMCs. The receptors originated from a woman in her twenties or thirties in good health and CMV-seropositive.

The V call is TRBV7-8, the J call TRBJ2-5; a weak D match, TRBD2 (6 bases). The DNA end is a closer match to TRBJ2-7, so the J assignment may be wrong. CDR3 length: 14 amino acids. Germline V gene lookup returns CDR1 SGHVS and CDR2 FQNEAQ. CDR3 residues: CASSFQEGTYEQYF. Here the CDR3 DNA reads TGTGCCAGCAGCTTCCAGGAGGGGACCTACGAGCAGTACTTC.

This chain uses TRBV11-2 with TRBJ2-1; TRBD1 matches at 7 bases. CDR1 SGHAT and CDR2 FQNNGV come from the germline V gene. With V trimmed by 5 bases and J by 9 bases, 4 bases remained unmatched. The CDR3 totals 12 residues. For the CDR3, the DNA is TGTGCCAGCAGCGCAGGGGGAAGTGAGCAGTTCTTC. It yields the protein CASSAGGSEQFF.

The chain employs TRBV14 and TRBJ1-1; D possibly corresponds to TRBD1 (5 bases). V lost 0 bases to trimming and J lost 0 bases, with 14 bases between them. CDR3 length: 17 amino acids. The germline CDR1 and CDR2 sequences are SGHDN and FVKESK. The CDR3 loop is CASSQEGDRTMNTEAFF. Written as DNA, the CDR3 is TGTGCCAGCAGCCAAGAGGGCGACAGAACTATGAACACTGAAGCTTTCTTT.

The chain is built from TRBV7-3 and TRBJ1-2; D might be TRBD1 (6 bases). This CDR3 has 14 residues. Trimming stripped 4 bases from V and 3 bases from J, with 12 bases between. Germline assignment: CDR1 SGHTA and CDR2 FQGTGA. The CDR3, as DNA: TGTGCCAGCAGCTCGAGACAGGCCTACTATGGCTACACCTTC. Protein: CASSSRQAYYGYTF.

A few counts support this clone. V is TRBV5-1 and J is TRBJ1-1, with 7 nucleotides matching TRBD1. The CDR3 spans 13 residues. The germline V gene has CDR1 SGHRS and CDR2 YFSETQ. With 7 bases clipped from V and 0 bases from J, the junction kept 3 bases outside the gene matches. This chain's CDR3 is CASSTGMNTEAFF. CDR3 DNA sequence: TGCGCCAGCTCGACAGGGATGAACACTGAAGCTTTCTTT.

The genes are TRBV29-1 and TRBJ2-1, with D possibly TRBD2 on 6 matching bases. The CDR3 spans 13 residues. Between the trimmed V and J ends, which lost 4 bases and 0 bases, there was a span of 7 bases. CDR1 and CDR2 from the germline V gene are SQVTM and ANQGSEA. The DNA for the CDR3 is TGCAGCGTTGCGACTAGCTCCTACAATGAGCAGTTCTTC. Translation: CSVATSSYNEQFF.

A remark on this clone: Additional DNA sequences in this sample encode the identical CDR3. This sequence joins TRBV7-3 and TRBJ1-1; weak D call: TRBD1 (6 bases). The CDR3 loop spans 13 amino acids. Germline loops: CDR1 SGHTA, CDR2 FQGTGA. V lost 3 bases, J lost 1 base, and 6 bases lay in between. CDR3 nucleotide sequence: TGTGCCAGCAGCTTGGGACAGAACACTGAAGCTTTCTTT. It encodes CASSLGQNTEAFF.

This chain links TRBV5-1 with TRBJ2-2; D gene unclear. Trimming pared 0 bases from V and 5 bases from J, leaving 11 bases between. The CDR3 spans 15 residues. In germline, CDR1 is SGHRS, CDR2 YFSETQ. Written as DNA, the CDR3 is TGCGCCAGCAGCTTGGATGGTAGTTATACCGGGGAGCTGTTTTTT. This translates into CASSLDGSYTGELFF.

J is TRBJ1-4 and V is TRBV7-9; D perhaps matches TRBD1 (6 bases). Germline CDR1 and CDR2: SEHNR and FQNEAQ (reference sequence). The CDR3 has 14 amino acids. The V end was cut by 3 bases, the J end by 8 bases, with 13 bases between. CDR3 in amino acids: CASSFGQWGEKLFF. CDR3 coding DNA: TGTGCCAGCAGCTTTGGACAGTGGGGCGAAAAACTGTTTTTT.

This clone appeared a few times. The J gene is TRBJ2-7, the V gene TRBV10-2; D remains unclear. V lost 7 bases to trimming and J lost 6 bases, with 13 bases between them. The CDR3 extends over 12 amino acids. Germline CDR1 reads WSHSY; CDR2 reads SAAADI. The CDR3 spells CASTETAAEQYF. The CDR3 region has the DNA TGCGCCAGCACGGAGACGGCGGCCGAGCAGTACTTC.

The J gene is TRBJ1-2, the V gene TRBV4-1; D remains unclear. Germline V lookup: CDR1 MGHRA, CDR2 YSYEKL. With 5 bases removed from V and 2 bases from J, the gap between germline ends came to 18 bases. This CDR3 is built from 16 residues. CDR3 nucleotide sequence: TGCGCCAGCAGCGAAGGAAGCGGCAGCGGAAACTATGGCTACACCTTC. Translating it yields CASSEGSGSGNYGYTF.

The CDR3 spells CASSETGLAAYNEQFF. In DNA form, the CDR3 reads TGTGCCAGCAGTGAAACGGGACTAGCAGCTTACAATGAGCAGTTCTTC. The chain carries TRBV2 and TRBJ2-1, with 9 bases that match TRBD2. The CDR3 sequence is 16 residues long. Germline V lookup: CDR1 SNHLY, CDR2 FYNNEI. J lost 4 bases, V lost 2 bases, and 6 bases had no gene match.

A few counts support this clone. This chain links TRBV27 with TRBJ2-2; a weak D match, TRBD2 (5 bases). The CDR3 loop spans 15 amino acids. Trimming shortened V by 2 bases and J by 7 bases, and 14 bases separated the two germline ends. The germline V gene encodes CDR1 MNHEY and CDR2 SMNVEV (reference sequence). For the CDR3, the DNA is TGTGCCAGCAGTTTACTCGGCGGGTTGGGCGGGGAGCTGTTTTTT. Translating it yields CASSLLGGLGGELFF.

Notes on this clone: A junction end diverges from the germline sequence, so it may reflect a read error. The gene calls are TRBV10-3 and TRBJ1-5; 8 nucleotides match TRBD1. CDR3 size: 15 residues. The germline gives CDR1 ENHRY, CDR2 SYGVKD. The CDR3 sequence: CASSYSSGGSQPQHF. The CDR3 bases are TGTGCCAGCAGTTACTCGTCAGGGGGCAGTCAGCCCCAGCATTTT.

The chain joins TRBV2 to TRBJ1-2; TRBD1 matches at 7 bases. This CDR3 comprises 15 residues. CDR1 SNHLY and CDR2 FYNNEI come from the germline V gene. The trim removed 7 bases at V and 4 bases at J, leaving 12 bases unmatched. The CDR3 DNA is TGTGCCAGCAACCGAGAGGGGGCAGGAGTCTATGGCTACACCTTC. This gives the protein CASNREGAGVYGYTF. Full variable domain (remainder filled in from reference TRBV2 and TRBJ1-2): EPEVTQTPSHQVTQMGQEVILRCVPISNHLYFYWYRQILGQKVEFLVSFYNNEISEKSEIFDDQFSVERPDGSNFTLKIRSTKLEDSAMYFCASNREGAGVYGYTFGSGTRLTVV.

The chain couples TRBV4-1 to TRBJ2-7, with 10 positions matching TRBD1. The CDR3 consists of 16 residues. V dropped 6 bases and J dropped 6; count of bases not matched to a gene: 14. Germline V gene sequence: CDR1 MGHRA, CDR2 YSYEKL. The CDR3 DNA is TGCGCCAGCAGTATCTATCCCAGACAGGGGGCAAGCGAGCAGTACTTC. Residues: CASSIYPRQGASEQYF.

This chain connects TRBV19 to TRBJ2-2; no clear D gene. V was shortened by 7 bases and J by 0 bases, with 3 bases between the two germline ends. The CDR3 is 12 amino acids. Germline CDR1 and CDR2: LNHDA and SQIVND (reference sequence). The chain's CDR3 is CASKPNTGELFF. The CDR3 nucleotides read TGTGCCAGTAAGCCGAACACCGGGGAGCTGTTTTTT.

DNA for the CDR3: TGCGCCAGCAGTGAACGGATGCGGACAGGGGTCGACGAGCAGTACTTC. This translates into CASSERMRTGVDEQYF. This chain links TRBV10-1 with TRBJ2-7; 9 positions agree with TRBD1. The CDR3 contains 16 residues. The J segment lost 5 bases and the V segment lost 3 bases, leaving 11 bases of the junction unmatched. Germline V gene lookup returns CDR1 WNHNN and CDR2 SYGVQD (reference sequence).

CDR3 region: CASSYGLAGTGELFF. The DNA of the CDR3 is TGTGCCAGCAGTTACGGACTAGCGGGCACCGGGGAGCTGTTTTTT. The genes are TRBV27 and TRBJ2-2, with TRBD2 matching 11 bases. V trimming: 4 bases; J trimming: 4 bases; junction bases outside the gene matches: 2. Germline CDR1 reads MNHEY; CDR2 reads SMNVEV (reference sequence). The length of the CDR3 is 15 residues.

CDR3: CASSPLAGGTYEQYF. As DNA, the CDR3 is TGTGCCAGCAGTCCGTTGGCGGGAGGAACCTACGAGCAGTACTTC. The rearrangement links TRBV28 to TRBJ2-7, with 8 bases lining up with TRBD2. The CDR3 is 15 amino acids. Germline V lookup: CDR1 MDHEN, CDR2 SYDVKM. Losses at the gene ends were 5 bases for V and 2 bases for J; bases not matched to a gene: 8.

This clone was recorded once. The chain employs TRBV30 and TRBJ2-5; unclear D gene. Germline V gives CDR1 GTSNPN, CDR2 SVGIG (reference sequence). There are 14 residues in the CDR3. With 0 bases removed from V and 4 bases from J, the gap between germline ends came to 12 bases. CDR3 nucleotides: TGTGCCTGGAGTGTCGCTAGAACGTCAGAGACCCAGTACTTC. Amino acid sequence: CAWSVARTSETQYF.

CDR3 in amino acids: CASSPPGGNTEAFF. CDR3 nucleotides: TGTGCCAGCAGCCCGCCGGGGGGAAACACTGAAGCTTTCTTT. This chain links TRBV5-4 with TRBJ1-1; D perhaps matches TRBD1 (5 bases). The germline V and J ends were trimmed by 4 bases and 2 bases, with 12 bases remaining between them. Germline CDR1 and CDR2: SGHNT and YYREEE (reference sequence). This CDR3 has 14 residues.

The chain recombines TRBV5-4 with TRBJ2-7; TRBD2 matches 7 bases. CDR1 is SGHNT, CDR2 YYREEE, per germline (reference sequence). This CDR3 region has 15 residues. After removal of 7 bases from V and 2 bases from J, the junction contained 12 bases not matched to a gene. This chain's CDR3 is CASSKGGSGTYEQYF. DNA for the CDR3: TGTGCCAGCTCTAAGGGAGGGAGCGGAACCTACGAGCAGTACTTC.

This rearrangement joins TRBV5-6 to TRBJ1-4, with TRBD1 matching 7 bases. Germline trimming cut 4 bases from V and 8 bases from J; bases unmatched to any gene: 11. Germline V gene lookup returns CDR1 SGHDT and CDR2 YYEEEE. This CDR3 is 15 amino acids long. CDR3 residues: CASSPTGAGEEKLFF. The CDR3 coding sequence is TGTGCCAGCAGCCCTACAGGGGCGGGTGAGGAAAAACTGTTTTTT.

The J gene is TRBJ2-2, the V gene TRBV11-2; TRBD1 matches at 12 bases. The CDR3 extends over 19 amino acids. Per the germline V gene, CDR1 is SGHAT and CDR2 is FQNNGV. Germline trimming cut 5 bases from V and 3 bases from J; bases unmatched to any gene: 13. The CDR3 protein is CASSNRDRGLITYTGELFF. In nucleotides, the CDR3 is TGTGCCAGCAGCAACCGGGACAGGGGGCTCATAACGTACACCGGGGAGCTGTTTTTT.